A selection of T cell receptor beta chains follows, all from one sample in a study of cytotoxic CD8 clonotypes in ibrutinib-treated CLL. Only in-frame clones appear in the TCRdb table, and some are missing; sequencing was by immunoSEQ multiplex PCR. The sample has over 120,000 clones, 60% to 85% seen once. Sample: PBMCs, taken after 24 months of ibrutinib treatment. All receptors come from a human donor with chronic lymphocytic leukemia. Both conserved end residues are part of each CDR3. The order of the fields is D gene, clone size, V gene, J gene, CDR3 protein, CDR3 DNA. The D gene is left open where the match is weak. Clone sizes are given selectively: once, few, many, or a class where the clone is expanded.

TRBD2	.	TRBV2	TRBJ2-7	CASRGGSKVYEQYF	TGTGCCAGCAGGGGCGGGAGTAAGGTCTACGAGCAGTACTTC
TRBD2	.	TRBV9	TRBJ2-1	CASSASGSWVNEQFF	TGTGCCAGCAGCGCCAGCGGGAGTTGGGTAAATGAGCAGTTCTTC
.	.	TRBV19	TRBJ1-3	CASSSGNTIYF	TGTGCCAGTAGTAGTGGAAACACCATATATTTT
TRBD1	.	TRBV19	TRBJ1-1	CASRSGQGDEAFF	TGTGCCAGTAGATCCGGACAGGGGGATGAAGCTTTCTTT
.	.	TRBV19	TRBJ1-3	CARAGEDTIYF	TGTGCCAGGGCGGGGGAAGACACCATATATTTT
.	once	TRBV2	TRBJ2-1	CASSTGGNEQFF	TGTGCCAGCAGTACCGGGGGCAATGAGCAGTTCTTC
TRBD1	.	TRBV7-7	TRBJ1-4	CASSSGQVGEKLFF	TGTGCTAGCAGCTCCGGACAGGTCGGTGAAAAACTGTTTTTT
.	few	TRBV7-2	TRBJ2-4	CASSLELMWTFKNIQYF	TGTGCCAGCAGCTTAGAGTTGATGTGGACGTTTAAAAACATTCAGTACTTC
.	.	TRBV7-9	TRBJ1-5	CASGLGGDQPQHF	TGTGCCAGCGGGCTGGGAGGGGATCAGCCCCAGCATTTT
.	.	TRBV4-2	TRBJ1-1	CASSPPGSREAFF	TGTGCCAGCAGCCCCCCCGGGAGCCGTGAAGCTTTCTTT
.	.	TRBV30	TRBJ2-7	CAWSGSYEQYF	TGTGCCTGGAGTGGGAGCTACGAGCAGTACTTC
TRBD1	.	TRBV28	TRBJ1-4	CASQTGGNEKLFF	TGTGCCAGCCAGACAGGGGGTAATGAAAAACTGTTTTTT
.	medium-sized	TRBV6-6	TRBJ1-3	CASSHGEISGNTIYF	TGTGCCAGCAGCCACGGGGAAATTTCTGGAAACACCATATATTTT
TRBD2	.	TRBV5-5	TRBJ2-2	CASSPGLAGTGELFF	TGTGCCAGCAGCCCCGGACTAGCGGGAACCGGGGAGCTGTTTTTT
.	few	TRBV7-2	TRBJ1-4	CASSLSGQLFF	TGTGCCAGCAGCTTGTCCGGGCAGCTGTTTTTT
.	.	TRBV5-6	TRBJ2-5	CASSLVSETQYF	TGTGCCAGCAGCTTGGTATCCGAGACCCAGTACTTC
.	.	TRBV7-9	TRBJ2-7	CASSLVDGPYEQYF	TGTGCCAGCAGCTTAGTGGACGGACCCTACGAGCAGTACTTC
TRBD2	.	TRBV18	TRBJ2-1	CASSPPGTMRNEQFF	TGTGCCAGCTCACCACCGGGGACTATGAGGAATGAGCAGTTCTTC
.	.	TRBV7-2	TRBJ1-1	CASSQDSLMNTEAFF	TGTGCCAGCAGCCAGGACAGCCTTATGAACACTGAAGCTTTCTTT
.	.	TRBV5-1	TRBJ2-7	CASSPEKYEQYF	TGCGCCAGCAGCCCGGAAAAGTACGAGCAGTACTTC
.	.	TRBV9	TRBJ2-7	CASSVAPTVGYEQYF	TGTGCCAGCAGCGTAGCCCCCACCGTAGGCTACGAGCAGTACTTC
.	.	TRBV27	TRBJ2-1	CASKRSAPLAGQFF	TGTGCCAGCAAGAGGTCAGCGCCCTTGGCGGGGCAGTTCTTC
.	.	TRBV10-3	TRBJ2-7	CAISESDEQYF	TGTGCCATCAGTGAGTCGGACGAGCAGTACTTC
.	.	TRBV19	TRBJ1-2	CASGASNYGYTF	TGTGCCAGTGGGGCTTCTAACTATGGCTACACCTTC
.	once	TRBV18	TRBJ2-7	CASSPLGPPDEQYF	TGTGCCAGCTCACCGCTGGGACCCCCGGACGAGCAGTACTTC
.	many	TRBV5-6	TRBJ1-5	CASSLGGSPNQPQHF	TGTGCCAGCAGCTTGGGGGGGTCGCCTAATCAGCCCCAGCATTTT
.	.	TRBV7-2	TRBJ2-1	CASTPVVGRNEQFF	TGTGCCAGCACCCCAGTGGTGGGGAGGAATGAGCAGTTCTTC
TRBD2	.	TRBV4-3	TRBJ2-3	CASSSGGQTDTQYF	TGCGCCAGCAGCAGCGGGGGGCAAACAGATACGCAGTATTTT
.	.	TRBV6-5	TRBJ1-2	CASRGSGEGYTF	TGTGCCAGCAGGGGCAGTGGAGAGGGCTACACCTTC
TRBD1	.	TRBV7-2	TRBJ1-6	CASTPTGNSYNSPLHF	TGTGCCAGCACCCCGACAGGGAACTCCTATAATTCACCCCTCCACTTT
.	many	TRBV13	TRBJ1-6	CASSLGAGVRSPLHF	TGTGCCAGCAGCTTAGGGGCAGGGGTTCGCTCACCCCTCCACTTT
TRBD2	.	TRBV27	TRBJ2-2	CASSPPSGRAPTGELFF	TGTGCCAGCAGTCCACCTAGCGGGAGGGCCCCCACCGGGGAGCTGTTTTTT
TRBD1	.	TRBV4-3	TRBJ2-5	CASSQVEGAAAQYF	TGCGCCAGCAGCCAAGTCGAGGGGGCGGCGGCCCAGTACTTC
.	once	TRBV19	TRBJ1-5	CASSSGDRRPQHF	TGTGCCAGTAGTAGTGGGGACCGAAGGCCCCAGCATTTT
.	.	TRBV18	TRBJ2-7	CASSRTAGSNEQYF	TGTGCCAGCTCCCGGACCGCAGGGTCCAACGAGCAGTACTTC
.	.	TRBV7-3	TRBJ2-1	CASSLSGSRDEQFF	TGTGCCAGCAGCTTATCAGGATCCCGCGATGAGCAGTTCTTC
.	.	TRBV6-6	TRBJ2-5	CASSIPLGGVQTQYF	TGTGCCAGCAGTATCCCACTAGGGGGGGTCCAGACCCAGTACTTC
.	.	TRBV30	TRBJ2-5	CAWSGAGKEETQYF	TGTGCCTGGAGTGGGGCAGGGAAAGAGGAGACCCAGTACTTC
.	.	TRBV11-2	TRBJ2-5	CASSPQAGQETQYF	TGTGCCAGCAGCCCCCAGGCAGGGCAAGAGACCCAGTACTTC
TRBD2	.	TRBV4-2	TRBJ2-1	CASSHPPLAGGYNEQFF	TGTGCCAGCAGCCACCCCCCCTTAGCGGGGGGCTACAATGAGCAGTTCTTC
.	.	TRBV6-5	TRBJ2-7	CASTGAYEQYF	TGTGCCAGCACGGGAGCCTACGAGCAGTACTTC
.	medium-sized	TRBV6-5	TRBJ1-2	CASTRPGTPSYGYTF	TGTGCCAGCACCCGCCCCGGGACACCTTCCTATGGCTACACCTTC
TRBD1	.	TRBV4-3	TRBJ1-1	CASSPQTGDTEAFF	TGCGCCAGCAGCCCGCAAACAGGGGACACTGAAGCTTTCTTT
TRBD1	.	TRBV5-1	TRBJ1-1	CASSIGQGALTHTEAFF	TGCGCCAGCAGCATCGGACAGGGGGCTTTGACGCACACTGAAGCTTTCTTT
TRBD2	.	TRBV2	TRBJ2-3	CASSDRTSGGTDTQYF	TGTGCCAGCAGTGACCGGACTAGCGGGGGTACAGATACGCAGTATTTT
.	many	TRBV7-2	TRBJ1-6	CASSWNNNSPLHF	TGTGCCAGCAGCTGGAACAACAATTCACCCCTCCACTTT
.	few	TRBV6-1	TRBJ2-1	CASRANNEQFF	TGTGCCAGCAGGGCAAACAATGAGCAGTTCTTC
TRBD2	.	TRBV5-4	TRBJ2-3	CASSLHGTSGRGPDTQYF	TGTGCCAGCAGCTTACACGGGACTAGCGGGAGGGGCCCAGATACGCAGTATTTT
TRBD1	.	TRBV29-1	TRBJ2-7	CSVGWTGTPYEQYF	TGCAGCGTTGGGTGGACAGGGACCCCCTACGAGCAGTACTTC
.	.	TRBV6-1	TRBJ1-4	CASSEGFGLWLFF	TGTGCCAGCAGTGAAGGGTTCGGTCTCTGGCTGTTTTTT
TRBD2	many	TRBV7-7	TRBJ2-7	CASSPPGGEQYF	TGTGCCAGCAGCCCCCCGGGGGGTGAGCAGTACTTC
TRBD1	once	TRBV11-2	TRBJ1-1	CASRPPTGENTEAFF	TGTGCCAGCAGGCCCCCGACAGGGGAGAACACTGAAGCTTTCTTT
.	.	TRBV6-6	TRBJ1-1	CASSYSPTREAFF	TGTGCCAGCAGTTACTCCCCGACAAGGGAAGCTTTCTTT
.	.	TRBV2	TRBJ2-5	CASSVGPETQYF	TGTGCCAGCAGTGTGGGGCCGGAGACCCAGTACTTC
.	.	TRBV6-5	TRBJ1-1	CASSYPGGPNTEAFF	TGTGCCAGCAGTTACCCTGGGGGGCCGAACACTGAAGCTTTCTTT